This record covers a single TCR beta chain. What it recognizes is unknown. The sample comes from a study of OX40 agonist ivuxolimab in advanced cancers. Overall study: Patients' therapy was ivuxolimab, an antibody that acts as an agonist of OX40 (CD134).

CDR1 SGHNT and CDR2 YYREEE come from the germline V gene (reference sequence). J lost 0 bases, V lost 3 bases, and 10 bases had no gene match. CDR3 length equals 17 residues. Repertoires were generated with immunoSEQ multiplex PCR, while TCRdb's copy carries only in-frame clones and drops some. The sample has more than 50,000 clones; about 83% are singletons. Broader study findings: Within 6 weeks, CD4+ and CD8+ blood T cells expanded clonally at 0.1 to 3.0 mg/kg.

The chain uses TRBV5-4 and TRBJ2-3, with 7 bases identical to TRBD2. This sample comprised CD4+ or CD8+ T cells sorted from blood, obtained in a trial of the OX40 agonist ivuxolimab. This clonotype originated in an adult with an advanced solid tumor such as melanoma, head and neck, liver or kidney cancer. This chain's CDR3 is CASSSVGERGSTDTQYF. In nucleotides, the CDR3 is TGTGCCAGCAGCTCGGTTGGGGAGCGGGGTAGCACAGATACGCAGTATTTT.